The T cell receptor (beta chain) described here comes from a study of metastatic and nonmetastatic thyroid tumors. This CDR3 is 14 amino acids long. V lost 4 bases, J lost 7 bases, and 17 bases lay in between. CDR1 SGHTA and CDR2 FQGNSA come from the germline V gene. Study findings and constraints: Compared with benign nodules, malignant thyroid tumors were reported to have significantly higher TCR beta diversity in both blood and tumor.

Of note for this clone: Its antigen is undetermined.

TCRdb re-called clones via MiXCR from the PCR reads. The sample records under 5,000 clones, roughly 37% being singletons. Every patient underwent thyroid surgery untreated. This chain links TRBV7-2 with TRBJ2-7; perhaps TRBD2 as D (6 bases). The receptor comes from a male donor with papillary thyroid cancer or a benign thyroid nodule (not recorded which). Some clones in this sample may be carry-over from other donors' samples. The sequenced sample consisted of tumor tissue. The CDR3 here is CASSSSSATGEQYF. CDR3 in DNA: TGTGCCAGCAGCTCTTCTAGCGCCACGGGGGAGCAGTACTTC.